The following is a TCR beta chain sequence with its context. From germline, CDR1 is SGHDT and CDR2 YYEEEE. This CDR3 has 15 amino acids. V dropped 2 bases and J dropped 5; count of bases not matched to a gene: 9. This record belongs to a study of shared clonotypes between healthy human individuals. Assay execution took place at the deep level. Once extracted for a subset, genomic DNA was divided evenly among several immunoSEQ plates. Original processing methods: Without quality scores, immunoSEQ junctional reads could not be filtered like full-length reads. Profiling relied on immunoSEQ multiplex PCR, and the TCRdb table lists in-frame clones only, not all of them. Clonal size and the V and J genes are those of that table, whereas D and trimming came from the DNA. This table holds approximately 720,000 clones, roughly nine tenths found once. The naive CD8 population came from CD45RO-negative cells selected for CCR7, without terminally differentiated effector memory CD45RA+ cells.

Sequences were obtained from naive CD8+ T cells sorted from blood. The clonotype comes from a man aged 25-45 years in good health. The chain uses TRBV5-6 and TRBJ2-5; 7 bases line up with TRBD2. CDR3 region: CASSLSVGREETQYF. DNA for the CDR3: TGTGCCAGCAGCTTAAGTGTAGGGCGGGAGGAGACCCAGTACTTC. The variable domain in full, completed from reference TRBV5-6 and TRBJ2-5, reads DAGVTQSPTHLIKTRGQQVTLRCSPKSGHDTVSWYQQALGQGPQFIFQYYEEEERQRGNFPDRFSGHQFPNYSSELNVNALLLGDSALYLCASSLSVGREETQYFGPGTRLLVL.